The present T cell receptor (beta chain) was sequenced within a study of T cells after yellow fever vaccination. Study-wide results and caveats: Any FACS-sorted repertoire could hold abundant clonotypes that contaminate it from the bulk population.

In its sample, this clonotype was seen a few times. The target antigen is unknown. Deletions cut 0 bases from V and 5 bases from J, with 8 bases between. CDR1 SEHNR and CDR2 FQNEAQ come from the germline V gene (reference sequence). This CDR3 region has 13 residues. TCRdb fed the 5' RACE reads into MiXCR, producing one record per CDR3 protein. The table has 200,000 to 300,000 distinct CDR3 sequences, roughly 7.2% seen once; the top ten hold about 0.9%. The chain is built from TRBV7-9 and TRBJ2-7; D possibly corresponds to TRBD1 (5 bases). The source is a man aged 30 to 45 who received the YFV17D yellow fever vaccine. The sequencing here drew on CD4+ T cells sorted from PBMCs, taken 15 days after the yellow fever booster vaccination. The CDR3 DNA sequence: TGTGCCAGCAGCTTAGCTGGGGCCCACGAGCAGTACTTC. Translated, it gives CASSLAGAHEQYF.